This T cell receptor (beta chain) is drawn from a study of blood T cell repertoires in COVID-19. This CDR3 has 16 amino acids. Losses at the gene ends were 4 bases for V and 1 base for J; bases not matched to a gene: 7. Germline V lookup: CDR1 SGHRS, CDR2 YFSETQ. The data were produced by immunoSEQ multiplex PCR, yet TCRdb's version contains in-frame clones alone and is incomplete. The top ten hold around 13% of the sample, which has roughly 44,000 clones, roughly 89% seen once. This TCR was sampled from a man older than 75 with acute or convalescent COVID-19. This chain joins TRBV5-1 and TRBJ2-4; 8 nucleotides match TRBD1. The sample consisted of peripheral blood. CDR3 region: CASSPGQGIAKNIQYF. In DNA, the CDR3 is TGCGCCAGCAGCCCTGGACAGGGAATTGCCAAAAACATTCAGTACTTC. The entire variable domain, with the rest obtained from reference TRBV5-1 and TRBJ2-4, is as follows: KAGVTQTPRYLIKTRGQQVTLSCSPISGHRSVSWYQQTPGQGLQFLFEYFSETQRNKGNFPGRFSGRQFSNSRSEMNVSTLELGDSALYLCASSPGQGIAKNIQYFGAGTRLSVL.